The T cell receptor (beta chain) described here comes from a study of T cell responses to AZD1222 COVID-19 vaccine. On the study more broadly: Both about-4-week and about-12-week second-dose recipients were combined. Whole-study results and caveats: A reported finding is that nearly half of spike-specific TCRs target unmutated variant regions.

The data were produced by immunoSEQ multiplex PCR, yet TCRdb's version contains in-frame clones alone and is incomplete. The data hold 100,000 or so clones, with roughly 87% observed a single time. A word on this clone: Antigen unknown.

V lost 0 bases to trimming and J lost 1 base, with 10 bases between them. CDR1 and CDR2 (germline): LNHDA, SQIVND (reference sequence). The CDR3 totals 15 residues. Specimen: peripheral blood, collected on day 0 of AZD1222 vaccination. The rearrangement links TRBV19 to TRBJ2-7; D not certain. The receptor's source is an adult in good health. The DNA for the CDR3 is TGTGCCAGTAGTATAGATAGTCAGAATTCCTACGAGCAGTACTTC. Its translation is CASSIDSQNSYEQYF.